The 26 T cell receptor beta chains below all came from one sample that was sequenced in a study of human T cells and chemical hapten exposure. Regarding time point: patch test 2, 6 weeks after DPC sensitization. Treatment indicated: therapeutic diphenylcyclopropenone sensitization with weekly scalp DPC. TCRdb reprocessed the RACE reads with MiXCR, giving one entry per CDR3 protein. The sample includes 110,000 to 150,000 distinct CDR3 sequences, 12% of them seen just once. The sample was whole blood, taken in connection with sensitization to the hapten diphenylcyclopropenone (DPC). These receptors were taken from a woman between 45 and 60 years old with alopecia areata. Some clones in this sample may be carry-over from other donors' samples.

This clonotype was seen many times. The V and J genes are TRBV10-2 and TRBJ2-1, with 7 bases matching TRBD1. This CDR3 comprises 14 residues. Germline CDR1 WSHSY, CDR2 SAAADI. The J segment lost 0 bases and the V segment lost 10 bases, leaving 6 bases of the junction unmatched. CDR3: CATLTGSSYNEQFF. CDR3 DNA sequence: TGCGCCACCCTGACAGGGAGCTCCTACAATGAGCAGTTCTTC.

This clonotype occurred a few times. The V gene is TRBV10-3, the J gene TRBJ2-1, with a weak D call TRBD2 (6 bases). Germline V gene lookup returns CDR1 ENHRY and CDR2 SYGVKD. Trimming pared 6 bases from V and 8 bases from J, leaving 14 bases between. The CDR3 is 13 residues long. CDR3 DNA sequence: TGTGCCATCAGGGGAGGAGGGAGAGATGAGCAGTTCTTC. Its translation is CAIRGGGRDEQFF.

This clonotype was found a few times. J is TRBJ1-1 and V is TRBV6-4, with a possible D match to TRBD1 (6 bases). Trimming removed 10 bases at V and 1 base at J, with 13 bases between. Germline CDR1 reads MRHNA; CDR2 reads SNTAGT. CDR3 size: 13 residues. The CDR3 is CATFQGTNTEAFF. The CDR3 DNA reads as TGTGCCACCTTTCAGGGGACGAACACTGAAGCTTTCTTT.

This rearrangement joins TRBV20-1 to TRBJ2-6; D tentatively reads TRBD1 or TRBD2 (6 bases each). The V end lost 1 base, the J end lost 1 base, and 23 bases lay between the germline ends. The CDR3 loop spans 20 amino acids. Germline CDR1 is DFQATT and CDR2 is SNEGSKA (reference sequence). DNA for the CDR3: TGCAGTGCTAGAGTGGAGGGTGAGGGACAAAGGGGATCTGGGGCCAACGTCCTGACTTTC. Protein: CSARVEGEGQRGSGANVLTF.

The V gene is TRBV6-5, the J gene TRBJ2-5; TRBD2 agrees at 7 bases. Trimming removed 6 bases from V and 2 bases from J; junction bases left unmatched: 9. Germline CDR1 is MNHEY and CDR2 is SVGAGI. This CDR3 has 15 amino acids. Here the CDR3 DNA reads TGTGCCAGCAGCTCCGGGGGAGGGTGGCAAGAGACCCAGTACTTC. Translated, it gives CASSSGGGWQETQYF.

V gene TRBV6-6 combines with J gene TRBJ1-5, with 7 bases that match TRBD1. CDR1 is MNHNY and CDR2 is SVGAGI in the germline V gene (reference sequence). The junction had 7 bases not matched to a gene; V was cut back by 5 bases and J by 6 bases. The CDR3 covers 14 residues. The CDR3 sequence is CASSIQGTPQPQHF. CDR3 sequence (DNA): TGTGCCAGCAGTATACAGGGGACCCCTCAGCCCCAGCATTTT.

The chain combines TRBV29-1 with TRBJ2-5; 10 nucleotides align to TRBD1. The V gene end was trimmed by 6 bases and the J gene end by 7 bases; junction bases not matched to a gene: 5. CDR3 length: 12 residues. Germline CDR1 and CDR2: SQVTM and ANQGSEA. The DNA for the CDR3 is TGCAGCGTCCGACAGGGGGCCTGGACCCAGTACTTC. This codes for CSVRQGAWTQYF.

This chain joins TRBV7-3 and TRBJ1-2; TRBD1 agrees at 8 bases. V shed 5 bases, J shed 2 bases, and the junction held 7 bases outside the gene matches. Germline CDR1 SGHTA, CDR2 FQGTGA. This CDR3 spans 15 amino acids. In nucleotides, the CDR3 is TGTGCCAGCAGCAGTTGGACAGGGAAGAACTATGGCTACACCTTC. Protein product: CASSSWTGKNYGYTF.

Details on this clonotype: A much more abundant neighbour one base away suggests this may be a read error. This chain uses TRBV12-3 or TRBV12-4 with TRBJ2-5; no reliable D call. Trimming removed 8 bases from V and 5 bases from J, with 9 bases in between. This CDR3 spans 11 amino acids. CDR3 in amino acids: CASGPMETQYF. CDR3 sequence (DNA): TGTGCCAGCGGCCCCATGGAGACCCAGTACTTC.

The rearrangement uses TRBV30 and TRBJ1-5; tentatively, D is TRBD1 (5 bases). The ends were cut back, 1 base at V and 6 bases at J, with 13 bases in the middle. The germline gives CDR1 GTSNPN, CDR2 SVGIG (reference sequence). This CDR3 has 14 residues. DNA of the CDR3: TGTGCCTGGAGTGCACTTGAGGGGCGTCAGCCCCAGCATTTT. Translated, it gives CAWSALEGRQPQHF. Complete variable domain (other parts from reference TRBV30 and TRBJ1-5): SQTIHQWPATLVQPVGSPLSLECTVEGTSNPNLYWYRQAAGRGLQLLFYSVGIGQISSEVPQNLSASRPQDRQFILSSKKLLLSDSGFYLCAWSALEGRQPQHFGDGTRLSIL.

This clonotype has just a few counts. The chain joins TRBV2 to TRBJ2-1; 7 nucleotides align to TRBD2. The CDR3 spans 13 residues. CDR1 and CDR2 (germline): SNHLY, FYNNEI. Losses at the gene ends were 6 bases for V and 3 bases for J; bases not matched to a gene: 2. CDR3 nucleotide sequence: TGTGCCAGCAGAATAGCGGGCTACAATGAGCAGTTCTTC. Protein: CASRIAGYNEQFF. Full variable domain (remainder filled in from reference TRBV2 and TRBJ2-1): EPEVTQTPSHQVTQMGQEVILRCVPISNHLYFYWYRQILGQKVEFLVSFYNNEISEKSEIFDDQFSVERPDGSNFTLKIRSTKLEDSAMYFCASRIAGYNEQFFGPGTRLTVL.

The sample holds many counts of this clonotype. J is TRBJ2-3 and V is TRBV7-9; tentative D call: TRBD1 (6 bases). Germline V gene data show CDR1 as SEHNR and CDR2 as FQNEAQ (reference sequence). Trimming cost V 3 bases and J 0 bases, with 7 bases left between them. The CDR3 runs 14 residues. This chain's CDR3 is CASSFRGSTDTQYF. CDR3 sequence (DNA): TGTGCCAGCAGCTTCAGGGGAAGCACAGATACGCAGTATTTT.

The V and J genes are TRBV18 and TRBJ2-7, with a tentative D call TRBD1 (5 bases). This CDR3 is built from 17 residues. Trimming removed 1 base at V and 3 bases at J, with 19 bases between. The V gene's germline CDR1 is KGHSH and CDR2 LQKENI. CDR3 amino acids: CASSPLVSAGSYYEQYF. In DNA form, the CDR3 reads TGTGCCAGCTCACCACTTGTATCGGCAGGGTCGTACTACGAGCAGTACTTC. The whole variable domain, remainder taken from reference TRBV18 and TRBJ2-7, is NAGVMQNPRHLVRRRGQEARLRCSPMKGHSHVYWYRQLPEEGLKFMVYLQKENIIDESGMPKERFSAEFPKEGPSILRIQQVVRGDSAAYFCASSPLVSAGSYYEQYFGPGTRLTVT.

This clonotype was counted a few times. This CDR3 is CASSYAGPQETQYF. The CDR3 region has the DNA TGTGCCAGCAGCTACGCGGGACCCCAAGAGACCCAGTACTTC. This rearrangement joins TRBV6-2 or TRBV6-3 to TRBJ2-5, with a tentative D call TRBD2 (6 bases). The CDR3 loop spans 14 amino acids. V lost 6 bases, J lost 1 base, and 12 bases lay in between. The V gene's germline CDR1 is MNHEY and CDR2 SVGEGT.

In its sample, this clonotype was seen many times. V is TRBV2 and J is TRBJ2-1; no clear D gene. The CDR3 is made up of 15 amino acids. Looked up from germline, CDR1 is SNHLY and CDR2 is FYNNEI. With 5 bases removed from V and 0 bases from J, the gap between germline ends came to 11 bases. CDR3 region: CASSRAASSYNEQFF. The CDR3 region has the DNA TGTGCCAGCAGTAGAGCTGCAAGCTCCTACAATGAGCAGTTCTTC.

The chain's CDR3 is CASSLKRAGRLDSSYNEQFF. In nucleotides, the CDR3 is TGTGCCAGCAGCCTCAAACGGGCAGGGAGGCTCGATAGCTCCTACAATGAGCAGTTCTTC. The chain links TRBV6-2 or TRBV6-3 to TRBJ2-1, with TRBD2 as a possible D gene (6 bases). This CDR3 spans 20 amino acids. Germline CDR1 reads MNHEY; CDR2 reads SVGEGT. The ends were cut back, 6 bases at V and 0 bases at J, with 27 bases in the middle.

The chain has TRBV7-2 and TRBJ2-3; the match to TRBD2 covers 7 bases. With 3 bases clipped from V and 4 bases from J, the junction kept 10 bases outside the gene matches. Germline V gives CDR1 SGHTA, CDR2 FQGNSA. The CDR3 runs to 16 residues. CDR3 sequence (DNA): TGTGCCAGCAGCTTCCCCGTACGGGAGGCCTCAGATACGCAGTATTTT. It translates to CASSFPVREASDTQYF.

A word on this clonotype: A much larger clone lies one base from this, so it may be a read error. The chain joins TRBV25-1 to TRBJ2-3; D is uncertain. Germline lookup yields CDR1 MGHDK and CDR2 SYGVNS. The CDR3 consists of 15 residues. CDR3 sequence reads: CASSDSSSLTDTQCF. CDR3 coding DNA: TGTGCCAGCAGTGACTCGTCTTCCCTCACAGATACGCAGTGTTTT.

The V gene is TRBV28, the J gene TRBJ2-2, with D perhaps matching TRBD1 (6 bases). Germline V gene data show CDR1 as MDHEN and CDR2 as SYDVKM. V lost 3 bases and J lost 0, with 11 bases in between. This CDR3 region has 16 residues. The CDR3 protein is CASSFGDRTNTGELFF. CDR3 coding DNA: TGTGCCAGCAGTTTCGGTGACAGGACGAACACCGGGGAGCTGTTTTTT.

This chain joins TRBV30 and TRBJ1-5; the D is unclear. The length of the CDR3 is 13 residues. In germline, CDR1 is GTSNPN, CDR2 SVGIG (reference sequence). V shed 2 bases and J shed 4 bases, with 9 bases lying between them. CDR3 nucleotide sequence: TGTGCCTGGAGTTTACCAGGAAATCAGCCCCAGCATTTT. Its protein is CAWSLPGNQPQHF.

The chain combines TRBV7-8 with TRBJ1-4, with D perhaps TRBD1 (5 bases). V dropped 5 bases and J dropped 1 base, with 11 bases sitting between them. CDR1 is SGHVS and CDR2 is FQNEAQ in the germline V gene. The CDR3 has 15 residues. The CDR3 DNA follows: TGTGCCAGCAGCCCCAAGACAGAAACTAATGAAAAACTGTTTTTT. Residues: CASSPKTETNEKLFF.

This clonotype was detected a few times. The chain employs TRBV6-4 and TRBJ1-6; 9 bases are a match to TRBD1. The length of the CDR3 is 13 residues. Per germline, CDR1 MRHNA and CDR2 SNTAGT. J gave up 9 bases and V 6 bases, and 3 bases lay outside the gene matches. CDR3 sequence: CASSRQGGSPLHF. DNA for the CDR3: TGTGCCAGCAGCCGACAGGGGGGTTCACCCCTCCACTTT.

The chain couples TRBV24-1 to TRBJ1-2; maybe TRBD1 (5 bases). The CDR3 has 16 residues. The germline V and J ends were trimmed by 3 bases and 2 bases, with 15 bases remaining between them. The germline V gene has CDR1 KGHDR and CDR2 SFDVKD. The CDR3 DNA reads TGTGCCACCAGTGATCCTGCAGCAGGGTTCAACTATGGCTACACCTTC. Amino acid sequence: CATSDPAAGFNYGYTF.

This clonotype was counted between two and nine times. CDR3 protein: CASRVGGSSADTQYF. The CDR3 DNA is TGTGCCAGCAGAGTTGGCGGGAGTTCCGCAGATACGCAGTATTTT. The rearrangement uses TRBV6-6 and TRBJ2-3, with 7 bases fitting TRBD2. The CDR3 is made up of 15 amino acids. Germline CDR1 reads MNHNY; CDR2 reads SVGAGI (reference sequence). V was clipped by 6 bases and J by 4 bases; unmatched bases: 10.

The chain has TRBV6-1 and TRBJ2-5; 8 nucleotides agree with TRBD2. The CDR3 is 18 residues long. Germline loops: CDR1 MNHNS, CDR2 SASEGT. Losses at the gene ends were 3 bases for V and 5 bases for J; bases not matched to a gene: 17. The CDR3 loop is CASSDPGHSSGISETQYF. CDR3 sequence (DNA): TGTGCCAGCAGTGACCCTGGCCATAGTAGCGGGATTAGTGAGACCCAGTACTTC.

V and J are TRBV18 and TRBJ2-7; D may be TRBD1 or TRBD2 (5 bases each). Trimming took off 6 bases at V and 7 bases at J, with 25 bases between the two ends. This CDR3 is 16 amino acids long. CDR1 is KGHSH and CDR2 is LQKENI in the germline V gene. CDR3 protein: CASSSGNPPGGGEQYF. CDR3 sequence (DNA): TGTGCCAGCTCCTCCGGGAACCCACCCGGTGGGGGAGAGCAGTACTTC.